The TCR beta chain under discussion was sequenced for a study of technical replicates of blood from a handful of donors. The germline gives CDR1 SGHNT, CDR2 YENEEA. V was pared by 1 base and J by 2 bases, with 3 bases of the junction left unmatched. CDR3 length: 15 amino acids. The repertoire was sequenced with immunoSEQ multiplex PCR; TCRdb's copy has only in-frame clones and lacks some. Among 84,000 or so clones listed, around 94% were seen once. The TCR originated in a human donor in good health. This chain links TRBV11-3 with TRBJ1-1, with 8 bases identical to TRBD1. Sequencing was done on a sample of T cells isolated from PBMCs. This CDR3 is CASSLGAGGNTEAFF. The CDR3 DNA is TGTGCCAGCAGCTTAGGGGCAGGGGGCAACACTGAAGCTTTCTTT.